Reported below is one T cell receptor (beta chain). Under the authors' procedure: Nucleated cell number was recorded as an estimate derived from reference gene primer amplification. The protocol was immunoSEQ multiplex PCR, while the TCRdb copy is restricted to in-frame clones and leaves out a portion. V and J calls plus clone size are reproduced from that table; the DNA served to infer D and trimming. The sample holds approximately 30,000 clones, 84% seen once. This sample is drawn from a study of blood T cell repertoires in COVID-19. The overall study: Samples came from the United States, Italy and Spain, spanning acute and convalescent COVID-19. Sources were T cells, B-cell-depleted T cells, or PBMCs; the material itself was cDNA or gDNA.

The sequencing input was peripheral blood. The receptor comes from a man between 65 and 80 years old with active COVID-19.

The CDR3 nucleotides are TGTGCCAGCAGTGAGGGACAAACCGAAGCCAAAAACATTCAGTACTTC. Translating gives CASSEGQTEAKNIQYF. V is TRBV6-1 and J is TRBJ2-4; the D gene is possibly TRBD1 (6 bases). The CDR3 has 16 amino acids. V dropped 3 bases and J dropped 0 bases, with 12 bases sitting between them. The V gene's germline CDR1 is MNHNS and CDR2 SASEGT.